This T cell receptor beta chain comes out of a study of blood T cells in healthy people across ages. Whole-study findings and limits: Age brought a roughly linear fall in TCR beta diversity measured per million T cells. Relative to aged donors, long-lived donors carried more naive CD4+ cells and displayed higher diversity.

A J-beta primer mix and a sample-barcoded 5' primer were used in a second PCR of roughly 7 to 12 cycles. Every sample returned 2.5 million or more CDR3-containing paired-end reads. MiXCR was run by TCRdb on the 5' RACE reads, yielding one entry per CDR3 protein. The table lists hundreds of thousands of distinct CDR3 sequences, about 28% of them singletons. In each sample, at least 6 million PBMCs were isolated. CDR3 size: 15 residues. The junction had 2 bases not matched to a gene; V was cut back by 0 bases and J by 2 bases. Germline-derived CDR1 and CDR2 are SGHTA and FQGTGA. This clonotype was observed at least ten times. What it recognizes is unknown.

The sample comprised blood. The TCR sequence derives from a woman aged 80 or older in good health. The V gene is TRBV7-3, the J gene TRBJ2-5, with 8 bases matching TRBD1. This CDR3 reads CASSLTGTGQETQYF. The DNA for the CDR3 is TGTGCCAGCAGCTTAACGGGGACAGGACAAGAGACCCAGTACTTC.